One sample yielded the 31 T cell receptor beta chains listed below, sequenced in a study of T cell clonality in common variable immunodeficiency. Only in-frame clones appear in the TCRdb table, and some are missing; sequencing was by immunoSEQ multiplex PCR. Altogether some 53,000 clones were found in the sample, and no singletons occur. Sequencing input: peripheral blood mononuclear cells. These receptors were collected from a person aged 18-69 years in good health.

Regarding this clone: From the germline J gene comes the end of the CDR3, since the read stops 3 residues before it. V gene TRBV7-9 combines with J gene TRBJ2-3; a possible D gene is TRBD1 (5 bases). The CDR3 runs 12 residues. The germline gives CDR1 SEHNR, CDR2 FQNEAQ (reference sequence). CDR3 sequence reads: CASSLAMGPQYF. The part of the CDR3 DNA that was read is TGTGCCAGCAGCTTAGCTATGGGGCCG.

This clone was seen at least ten times. The read ends 3 residues early relative to the CDR3; the germline J gene fills the gap. The chain recombines TRBV19 with TRBJ1-1, with a weak D call TRBD1 (5 bases). Germline V gene sequence: CDR1 LNHDA, CDR2 SQIVND (reference sequence). This CDR3 region has 15 residues. Trimming took off 6 bases at V and 1 base at J, with 15 bases between the two ends. CDR3 region: CASRITGLSNTEAFF. Partial CDR3 DNA: TGTGCCAGTAGGATTACGGGACTGTCGAACACTGAA.

This clone was seen at least ten times. With the read ending 3 residues before the CDR3 end, the germline J gene is used to fill in that end. J is TRBJ2-2 and V is TRBV19; tentative D call: TRBD1 (7 bases). This CDR3 contains 15 residues. The V end was cut by 7 bases, the J end by 3 bases, with 15 bases between. CDR1 and CDR2 (germline): LNHDA, SQIVND (reference sequence). CDR3 DNA (partial): TGTGCCAGTACCAGGGGGGCAGAATACACCGGGGAG. It yields the protein CASTRGAEYTGE. The complete CDR3 reads CASTRGAEYTGELFF.

This clone has only a few counts. The read comes to an end 3 residues before the CDR3 does, leaving the germline J gene to fill in the end. V gene TRBV30 combines with J gene TRBJ1-4; TRBD1 aligns across 7 bases. Germline V gives CDR1 GTSNPN, CDR2 SVGIG (reference sequence). The length of the CDR3 is 19 residues. The DNA read from the CDR3 is TGTGCCTGGAGTGTGGGAGGTACCTCAGGGGGATTCGGTTATTCACCA. The encoded protein is CAWSVGGTSGGFGYSP. The full-length CDR3 reads as CAWSVGGTSGGFGYSPLFF.

This clone was picked up many times. The read terminates 3 residues before the CDR3 end, so the remaining end is supplied by the germline J gene. This chain links TRBV18 with TRBJ2-1, with 8 bases fitting TRBD2. Germline values: CDR1 KGHSH, CDR2 LQKENI. The CDR3 sequence is 17 residues long. After removal of 0 bases from V and 0 bases from J, the junction contained 4 bases not matched to a gene. CDR3 in amino acids: CASSPPSSGSSYNEQFF. The CDR3 bases that were read are TGTGCCAGCTCACCACCGTCAAGCGGGAGCTCCTACAATGAG.

This clone occurred many times. The CDR3 end is not reached by the read, which stops 3 residues before it; the germline J gene fills it in. The J gene is TRBJ2-3, the V gene TRBV20-1, with 15 bases aligning to TRBD2. In germline, CDR1 is DFQATT, CDR2 SNEGSKA (reference sequence). J was trimmed by 2 bases and V by 2 bases; bases with no gene match: 8. The CDR3 is 18 amino acids. The DNA read from the CDR3 is TGCAGTGCTAGAAACGGGACTAGCGGGAGGCATGACACAGATACG. It is translated as CSARNGTSGRHDTDT. The entire CDR3 reads CSARNGTSGRHDTDTQYF.

This clone was observed a few times. Read sequence stops 3 residues before the CDR3 end, and the germline J gene provides the missing end. V usage is TRBV10-2 and J usage is TRBJ1-1; 10 nucleotides line up with TRBD1. Germline values: CDR1 WSHSY, CDR2 SAAADI. CDR3 size: 15 residues. Losses at the gene ends were 7 bases for V and 2 bases for J; bases not matched to a gene: 7. CDR3 loop: CASKDRTGGNTEAFF. CDR3 DNA, as far as it was read: TGCGCCAGCAAAGACAGGACAGGGGGAAACACTGAA.

This clone showed up just a few times. The read comes to an end 3 residues before the CDR3 does, leaving the germline J gene to fill in the end. The V gene is TRBV19, the J gene TRBJ1-6; TRBD1 matches at 9 bases. V lost 9 bases to trimming and J lost 0 bases; unmatched junction nucleotides: 6. The CDR3 extends over 16 amino acids. CDR1 and CDR2 (germline): LNHDA, SQIVND (reference sequence). Partial CDR3 DNA: TGTGCCAGCCGGGACAGGGAATACTCCTATAATTCACCC. Residues: CASRDREYSYNSP. The full-length CDR3 reads as CASRDREYSYNSPLHF. The whole variable domain, remainder taken from reference TRBV19 and TRBJ1-6, is DGGITQSPKYLFRKEGQNVTLSCEQNLNHDAMYWYRQDPGQGLRLIYYSQIVNDFQKGDIAEGYSVSREKKESFPLTVTSAQKNPTAFYLCASRDREYSYNSPLHFGNGTRLTVT.

Only a few counts were recorded for this clone. The read gets to within 3 residues of the CDR3 end, and the germline J gene fills in the rest. This chain joins TRBV19 and TRBJ2-2; 11 bases agree with TRBD1. CDR1 is LNHDA and CDR2 is SQIVND in the germline V gene (reference sequence). The CDR3 has 15 residues. The sequenced part of the CDR3 DNA is TGTGCCAGTACGGGACAGGGGGGAACTAATGAAAAG. Translating gives CASTGQGGTNEK. The complete CDR3 reads CASTGQGGTNEKLFF.

This clone appeared many times. At one end the junction does not follow the germline gene, possibly because of a read error. The CDR3 extends 3 residues past the end of the read, so its final part is completed from the germline J gene. The chain employs TRBV7-7 and TRBJ2-5, with D uncertain. This CDR3 contains 15 residues. Germline CDR1 SSHAT, CDR2 FNYEAQ (reference sequence). The CDR3 DNA, read in part, is TGTGCTAGCAGCTTAGGAGTCGGCCAGGTGGAGACC. This translates into CASSLGVGQVET. The CDR3 reads in full as CASSLGVGQVETQYF.

A word on this clone: The sequenced fragment ends 3 residues before the CDR3 boundary, so the rest is inferred from the germline J gene. This chain connects TRBV18 to TRBJ1-1, with 7 positions matching TRBD1. This CDR3 has 14 amino acids. V shed 3 bases and J 7 bases; nucleotides not matched to a gene: 8. From germline, CDR1 is KGHSH and CDR2 LQKENI. CDR3 DNA (partial): TGTGCCAGCTCACCGCAGGGGGGCACGAATGAA. This encodes CASSPQGGTNE. The full CDR3 is CASSPQGGTNEAFF.

This clone showed up many times. This chain's CDR3 is CASSLVHNTGELFF. The CDR3 bases that were read are TGTGCCAGCAGCTTAGTTCATAACACCGGGGAG. V is TRBV7-2 and J is TRBJ2-2, with D unclear. Coverage ceases 3 residues before the CDR3 finishes, and the germline J gene fills in the end. CDR1 and CDR2 from the germline V gene are SGHTA and FQGNSA. Trimming took 1 base from V and 2 from J, leaving 5 bases between them. This CDR3 has 14 amino acids.

This clone was found many times. Read data end 3 residues before the CDR3 end; the end is taken from the germline J gene. V usage is TRBV20-1 and J usage is TRBJ2-5; 11 bases match TRBD2. The CDR3 consists of 14 residues. After removal of 6 bases from V and 5 bases from J, the junction contained 8 bases not matched to a gene. From germline, CDR1 is DFQATT and CDR2 SNEGSKA (reference sequence). The sequenced CDR3 bases are TGCAGTGCCAAACTAGCGGGAGCCTCCGAGACC. As protein: CSAKLAGASET. The whole CDR3 protein reads CSAKLAGASETQYF.

This clone was detected many times. Compared with germline, one end of the junction differs, possibly owing to a read error. The read terminates 3 residues before the CDR3 end, so the remaining end is supplied by the germline J gene. Other DNA sequences in the same sample also yield this CDR3. The chain combines TRBV30 with TRBJ1-3; a possible D gene is TRBD1 (5 bases). The CDR3 contains 15 residues. Germline V lookup: CDR1 GTSNPN, CDR2 SVGIG (reference sequence). CDR3 in amino acids: CACQGELRAGSTIYF. The sequenced CDR3 bases are TGTGCCTGCCAAGGAGAACTCAGGGCTGGAAGCACC.

On this clone itself: The read halts 3 residues ahead of the CDR3 end, with the missing end drawn from the germline J gene. The chain joins TRBV5-4 to TRBJ2-7; D unresolved. The CDR3 consists of 13 residues. Trimming left V 1 base short and J 6 bases short, with 11 bases between. Looked up from germline, CDR1 is SGHNT and CDR2 is YYREEE (reference sequence). The DNA read from the CDR3 is TGTGCCAGCAGCTTGATACACAGAAGCGAG. Translating it yields CASSLIHRSE. The CDR3 reads in full as CASSLIHRSEQYF. Supplemented by reference TRBV5-4 and TRBJ2-7, the full variable domain reads ETGVTQSPTHLIKTRGQQVTLRCSSQSGHNTVSWYQQALGQGPQFIFQYYREEENGRGNFPPRFSGLQFPNYSSELNVNALELDDSALYLCASSLIHRSEQYFGPGTRLTVT.

This clone was found many times. Coverage ceases 3 residues before the CDR3 finishes, and the germline J gene fills in the end. This sequence joins TRBV27 and TRBJ2-7; 8 nucleotides line up with TRBD2. This CDR3 is 16 amino acids long. V trimming: 2 bases; J trimming: 0 bases; junction bases outside the gene matches: 6. CDR1 is MNHEY and CDR2 is SMNVEV in the germline V gene (reference sequence). The CDR3 is CASSLPGLASSYEQYF. The CDR3 DNA, read in part, is TGTGCCAGCAGTTTACCCGGACTAGCTAGCTCCTACGAG.

This clone has a count of ten or more. Read data end 3 residues before the CDR3 end; the end is taken from the germline J gene. The V and J genes are TRBV5-1 and TRBJ1-3; the match to TRBD1 covers 8 bases. The ends lost 5 bases at V and 0 bases at J; junction bases unmatched: 7. CDR1 is SGHRS and CDR2 is YFSETQ in the germline V gene. The CDR3 has 16 residues. The part of the CDR3 DNA that was read is TGCGCCAGCAGTCGGGACAGGCTGGACTCTGGAAACACC. It yields the protein CASSRDRLDSGNT. The whole CDR3 protein is CASSRDRLDSGNTIYF. Variable domain in full (rest from reference TRBV5-1 and TRBJ1-3): KAGVTQTPRYLIKTRGQQVTLSCSPISGHRSVSWYQQTPGQGLQFLFEYFSETQRNKGNFPGRFSGRQFSNSRSEMNVSTLELGDSALYLCASSRDRLDSGNTIYFGEGSWLTVV.

This clone has at least ten counts. This CDR3 reads CASSETSGSWNEQFF. The CDR3 DNA, read in part, is TGTGCCAGCAGCGAAACTAGCGGGAGTTGGAATGAG. The chain has TRBV6-2 or TRBV6-3 and TRBJ2-1; 11 bases map to TRBD2. The CDR3 extends 3 residues past the end of the read, so its final part is completed from the germline J gene. The CDR3 covers 15 residues. Germline V gene lookup returns CDR1 MNHEY and CDR2 SVGEGT. V gave up 6 bases and J gave up 7 bases; unmatched junction bases: 8.

This clone was observed at least ten times. Read coverage stops 3 residues before the CDR3 terminus; the germline J gene supplies the remainder. The chain is built from TRBV6-2 or TRBV6-3 and TRBJ2-1; no clear D gene. V lost 4 bases to trimming and J lost 0 bases, with 7 bases between them. The germline gives CDR1 MNHEY, CDR2 SVGEGT. The CDR3 loop spans 14 amino acids. The CDR3: CASSFQSSYNEQFF. Partial CDR3 DNA: TGTGCCAGCAGTTTCCAGAGCTCCTACAATGAG.

This clone appeared many times. The CDR3 end is not reached by the read, which stops 3 residues before it; the germline J gene fills it in. This same CDR3 is encoded by further DNA sequences in the sample. This chain connects TRBV7-9 to TRBJ2-5; D gene uncertain. Germline lookup yields CDR1 SEHNR and CDR2 FQNEAQ (reference sequence). Trimming pared 1 base from V and 4 bases from J, leaving 4 bases between. The CDR3 covers 12 residues. Partial CDR3 DNA: TGTGCCAGCAGCTTAGTATCAGAGACC. It is translated as CASSLVSET. The full CDR3 protein is CASSLVSETQYF.

This clone showed up many times. With the read ending 3 residues before the CDR3 end, the germline J gene is used to fill in that end. This rearrangement joins TRBV29-1 to TRBJ1-2; D may be TRBD1 (5 bases). The CDR3 runs to 13 residues. V gave up 7 bases and J gave up 3 bases, with 15 bases separating them. Germline V gene sequence: CDR1 SQVTM, CDR2 ANQGSEA. This chain's CDR3 is CSALGGEYYGYTF. Partial CDR3 DNA: TGCAGCGCACTCGGGGGAGAGTACTATGGC.

This clone was seen many times. The CDR3 goes on 3 residues after the read ends, and that part is filled in from the germline J gene. The chain has TRBV7-2 and TRBJ2-7; 9 bases align to TRBD2. CDR3 length: 15 residues. J gave up 0 bases and V 6 bases, and 6 bases lay outside the gene matches. Germline CDR1 SGHTA, CDR2 FQGNSA. The CDR3 here is CASRLAGGGSYEQYF. The CDR3 DNA, read in part, is TGTGCCAGCAGACTAGCGGGCGGCGGCTCCTACGAG.

This clone showed up many times. The CDR3 goes on 3 residues after the read ends, and that part is filled in from the germline J gene. The chain employs TRBV5-1 and TRBJ1-4; D is possibly TRBD1 (6 bases). V was pared by 1 base and J by 2 bases, with 6 bases between. Germline CDR1 SGHRS, CDR2 YFSETQ. The CDR3 is made up of 14 amino acids. The sequenced CDR3 bases are TGCGCCAGCAGCTTGAGGGGGACTAATGAAAAA. Its translation: CASSLRGTNEK. The entire CDR3 is CASSLRGTNEKLFF.

This clone was seen many times. The read ends 3 residues early relative to the CDR3; the germline J gene fills the gap. The V and J genes are TRBV7-2 and TRBJ2-3, with 8 bases aligning to TRBD2. Germline values: CDR1 SGHTA, CDR2 FQGNSA. V lost 3 bases to trimming and J lost 1 base; unmatched junction nucleotides: 3. This CDR3 is 15 amino acids long. The part of the CDR3 DNA that was read is TGTGCCAGCAGCTTCGGACTAGCTGGCACAGATACG. Its translation: CASSFGLAGTDT. The entire CDR3 sequence reads CASSFGLAGTDTQYF.

This clone was counted many times. CDR3 region: CACNRQGFYEQYF. Incomplete CDR3 DNA: TGTGCCTGTAATCGACAGGGATTCTACGAG. The V and J genes are TRBV30 and TRBJ2-7, with 7 positions matching TRBD1. Read sequence stops 3 residues before the CDR3 end, and the germline J gene provides the missing end. J was trimmed by 3 bases and V by 6 bases; bases with no gene match: 8. CDR3 length equals 13 residues. The germline V gene encodes CDR1 GTSNPN and CDR2 SVGIG (reference sequence).

The CDR3 sequence: CASTPGLTHQETQYF. The sequenced part of the CDR3 DNA is TGTGCCAGTACCCCGGGACTCACGCACCAAGAGACG. V gene TRBV19 combines with J gene TRBJ2-3; D might be TRBD2 (6 bases). Read coverage stops 3 residues before the CDR3 terminus; the germline J gene supplies the remainder. Germline assignment: CDR1 LNHDA and CDR2 SQIVND (reference sequence). The CDR3 runs to 15 residues.

This clone has a count of ten or more. The CDR3 goes on 3 residues after the read ends, and that part is filled in from the germline J gene. The chain uses TRBV6-2 or TRBV6-3 and TRBJ2-5, with TRBD2 as a possible D gene (5 bases). In germline, CDR1 is MNHEY, CDR2 SVGEGT. Trimming shortened V by 5 bases and J by 0 bases, and 7 bases separated the two germline ends. The CDR3 loop spans 13 amino acids. CDR3 in amino acids: CASSTGNQETQYF. Incomplete CDR3 DNA: TGTGCCAGCAGTACGGGGAACCAAGAGACC.

This clone was counted at least ten times. The read stops 3 residues short of the end of the CDR3; the missing end is completed from the germline J gene. The chain has TRBV29-1 and TRBJ2-7; perhaps TRBD1 as D (5 bases). The CDR3 length is 13 residues. The V gene lost 5 bases and the J gene lost 0 bases, with 11 bases spanning the gap. The germline gives CDR1 SQVTM, CDR2 ANQGSEA. The covered CDR3 bases are TGCAGCGTTATCGCAGGGTACTCCTACGAG. Amino acids: CSVIAGYSYE. The whole CDR3 protein is CSVIAGYSYEQYF.

This clone was detected many times. The DNA read from the CDR3 is TGTGCCAGCAGCCAAGAAAGGGGGAGGACTAGCGGGAGGAAGCAAGAGACC. The encoded protein is CASSQERGRTSGRKQET. The whole CDR3 protein reads CASSQERGRTSGRKQETQYF. The rearrangement links TRBV4-2 to TRBJ2-5; TRBD2 agrees at 14 bases. The DNA ends 3 residues before the CDR3 does, and the rest of the CDR3 is filled in from the germline J gene. CDR1 and CDR2 (germline): LGHNA, YNFKEQ. Losses at the gene ends were 0 bases for V and 2 bases for J; bases not matched to a gene: 11. This CDR3 is built from 20 residues.

At least ten counts were recorded for this clone. The DNA ends 3 residues before the CDR3 does, and the rest of the CDR3 is filled in from the germline J gene. The rearrangement joins TRBV30 to TRBJ1-4; TRBD1 matches 11 bases. After removal of 1 base from V and 10 bases from J, the junction contained 8 bases not matched to a gene. Germline values: CDR1 GTSNPN, CDR2 SVGIG (reference sequence). The CDR3 consists of 15 residues. Incomplete CDR3 DNA: TGTGCCTGGAGTGCCTTTGGGACAGGGGGTGGAAAA. Translation: CAWSAFGTGGGK. The full CDR3 sequence reads CAWSAFGTGGGKLFF.

The CDR3 sequence: CASSLNGGTNEKLFF. CDR3 bases read: TGTGCCAGCAGCTTAAATGGGGGCACTAATGAAAAG. This chain links TRBV7-2 with TRBJ2-2; TRBD1 is a possible D gene (6 bases). The read gets to within 3 residues of the CDR3 end, and the germline J gene fills in the rest. The CDR3 totals 15 residues. Germline V gene lookup returns CDR1 SGHTA and CDR2 FQGNSA. Full variable domain (outside the CDR3, taken from reference TRBV7-2 and TRBJ2-2): GAGVSQSPSNKVTEKGKDVELRCDPISGHTALYWYRQSLGQGLEFLIYFQGNSAPDKSGLPSDRFSAERTGGSVSTLTIQRTQQEDSAVYLCASSLNGGTNEKLFFGEGSRLTVL.